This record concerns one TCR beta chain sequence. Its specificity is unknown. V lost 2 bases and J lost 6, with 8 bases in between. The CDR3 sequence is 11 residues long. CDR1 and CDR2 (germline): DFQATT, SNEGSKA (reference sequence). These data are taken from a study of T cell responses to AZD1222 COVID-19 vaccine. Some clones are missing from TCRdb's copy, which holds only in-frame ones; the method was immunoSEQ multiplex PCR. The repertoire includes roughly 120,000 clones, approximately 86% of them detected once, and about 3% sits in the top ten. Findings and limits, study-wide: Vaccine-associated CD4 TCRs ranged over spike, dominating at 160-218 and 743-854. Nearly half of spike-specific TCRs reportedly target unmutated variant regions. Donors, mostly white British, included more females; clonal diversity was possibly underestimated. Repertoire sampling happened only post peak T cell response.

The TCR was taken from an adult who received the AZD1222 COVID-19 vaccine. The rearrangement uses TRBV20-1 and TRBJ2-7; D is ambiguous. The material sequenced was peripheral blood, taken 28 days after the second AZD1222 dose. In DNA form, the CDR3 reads TGCAGTGCTAGAACTGGGGTCGAGCAGTACTTC. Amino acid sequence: CSARTGVEQYF.